This TCR beta chain was sequenced during a study of monozygotic twins with inflammatory bowel disease. Every donor provided one blood sample measuring roughly 2.4 ml. Template switching added UMIs carrying a 6-nucleotide sample barcode. Each CDR3 protein gets one entry in TCRdb, which reprocessed the 5' RACE reads and gives no DNA. The sample data list 85,000 to 110,000 distinct CDR3 sequences. The CDR3 is made up of 15 amino acids. The clonotype originates from a human donor with ulcerative colitis or Crohn's disease, or a healthy co-twin of an affected twin (not recorded which). Material for sequencing was blood. The chain uses TRBV23-1 and TRBJ2-2; TCRdb's assignment of TRBD1 cannot be checked, as there is no DNA. TRBV23-1 is filed as an ORF, its function uncertain. This CDR3 is CASSLTGAGTGELFF.